A single sample gave rise to the 27 T cell receptor beta chains below, sequenced in a study of CD8 T cells in ankylosing spondylitis. TCRdb reanalysed the 5' RACE reads using MiXCR and keeps one entry per CDR3 protein. The repertoire has fewer than 250,000 distinct CDR3 sequences, roughly 32% of them found once; the top ten carry around 4.2%. What was sequenced was blood, either unsorted or a sorted T cell fraction (not recorded which). These receptors all stem from a male donor with ankylosing spondylitis or in good health (not recorded which).

This clonotype was detected many times. The V call is TRBV12-3 or TRBV12-4, the J call TRBJ2-3; D remains unclear. The V gene lost 2 bases and the J gene lost 5 bases, with 2 bases spanning the gap. The CDR3 is 11 residues long. The CDR3 coding sequence is TGTGCCAGCAGTTTACTAGATACGCAGTATTTT. The encoded protein is CASSLLDTQYF.

This clonotype has only a few counts. This chain links TRBV12-3 or TRBV12-4 with TRBJ1-5; 8 bases align to TRBD1. This CDR3 is 17 amino acids long. With V trimmed by 5 bases and J by 9 bases, 18 bases remained unmatched. This chain's CDR3 is CASSPRKTGAFFRPQHF. As DNA, the CDR3 is TGTGCCAGCAGTCCGAGAAAGACAGGGGCGTTTTTCCGGCCCCAGCATTTT.

This clonotype occurred a few times. The chain is built from TRBV7-2 and TRBJ1-2, with a weak D call TRBD1 (6 bases). This CDR3 is 12 amino acids long. Germline CDR1 SGHTA, CDR2 FQGNSA. Trimming stripped 5 bases from V and 2 bases from J, with 6 bases between. The CDR3 spells CASSDRNYGYTF. CDR3 DNA sequence: TGTGCCAGCAGCGACAGGAACTATGGCTACACCTTC.

This clonotype was seen more than once but under ten times. The chain carries TRBV7-9 and TRBJ2-7; D possibly matches TRBD1 or TRBD2 (5 bases each). V was cut by 1 base and J by 5 bases, with 9 bases left in between. The CDR3 has 13 residues. Germline CDR1 SEHNR, CDR2 FQNEAQ (reference sequence). The CDR3 spells CASSLGGLDEQYF. The CDR3 DNA reads TGTGCCAGCAGCTTAGGGGGGTTGGACGAGCAGTACTTC.

This chain uses TRBV12-3 or TRBV12-4 with TRBJ1-6; D gene unclear. The CDR3 contains 15 residues. V dropped 6 bases and J dropped 7 bases, with 16 bases sitting between them. The CDR3 sequence: CASSWATPGNSPLHF. DNA of the CDR3: TGTGCCAGCAGCTGGGCGACCCCGGGGAATTCACCCCTCCACTTT.

This clonotype has ten or more counts. The chain employs TRBV29-1 and TRBJ2-5; D is ambiguous. Per germline, CDR1 SQVTM and CDR2 ANQGSEA. This CDR3 is built from 10 residues. Trimming removed 6 bases at V and 5 bases at J, with 7 bases between. CDR3 DNA: TGCAGCGTCGACACTGAGACCCAGTACTTC. Amino acid sequence: CSVDTETQYF.

This clonotype has more than one count but fewer than ten. This chain links TRBV11-2 with TRBJ2-5; a weak D match, TRBD1 (5 bases). This CDR3 region has 15 residues. Germline CDR1 reads SGHAT; CDR2 reads FQNNGV. The V end lost 1 base, the J end lost 2 bases, and 11 bases lay between the germline ends. The chain's CDR3 is CASSLGGRDQETQYF. DNA of the CDR3: TGTGCCAGCAGCTTAGGGGGCAGGGATCAAGAGACCCAGTACTTC.

This sequence joins TRBV4-1 and TRBJ2-7; TRBD1 is a possible D gene (5 bases). Trimming took 4 bases from V and 6 from J, leaving 22 bases between them. Per germline, CDR1 MGHRA and CDR2 YSYEKL. CDR3 length equals 16 residues. For the CDR3, the DNA is TGCGCCAGCAGCCCACGCTTTCCAGAAAGTGGGGCCGAGCAGTACTTC. Translation: CASSPRFPESGAEQYF.

The V call is TRBV20-1, the J call TRBJ2-7; D perhaps matches TRBD2 (6 bases). The CDR3 sequence is 16 residues long. Trimming removed 0 bases at V and 0 bases at J, with 15 bases between. Germline V gene lookup returns CDR1 DFQATT and CDR2 SNEGSKA (reference sequence). The CDR3 bases are TGCAGTGCTAGAGATCTGGGACGGGGGAGCTCCTACGAGCAGTACTTC. Its protein product is CSARDLGRGSSYEQYF.

The CDR3 DNA follows: TGCAGTGCTAGAGAGCTTTGGCTAGGGCCCTTTTCCTACAATGAGCAGTTCTTC. It is translated as CSARELWLGPFSYNEQFF. The rearrangement links TRBV20-1 to TRBJ2-1; D is ambiguous. CDR1 DFQATT and CDR2 SNEGSKA come from the germline V gene (reference sequence). Trimming stripped 0 bases from V and 1 base from J, with 19 bases between. The CDR3 runs to 18 residues.

This clonotype was counted a few times. The chain employs TRBV20-1 and TRBJ2-1, with 9 bases matching TRBD2. Germline V gene sequence: CDR1 DFQATT, CDR2 SNEGSKA (reference sequence). This CDR3 contains 16 residues. The ends lost 6 bases at V and 2 bases at J; junction bases unmatched: 11. The CDR3 DNA is TGCAGTGCCTGGGGCTGGCGGGGGGGCGCCTACAATGAGCAGTTCTTC. It codes for CSAWGWRGGAYNEQFF.

The genes are TRBV28 and TRBJ2-7; TRBD1 agrees at 9 bases. Germline CDR1 reads MDHEN; CDR2 reads SYDVKM. V was clipped by 7 bases and J by 3 bases; unmatched bases: 4. This CDR3 has 13 residues. CDR3 amino acids: CASTGTGNYEQYF. For the CDR3, the DNA is TGTGCCAGCACCGGGACAGGGAACTACGAGCAGTACTTC.

This clonotype was picked up many times. The chain has TRBV20-1 and TRBJ1-1, with a possible D match to TRBD1 (5 bases). V gave up 2 bases and J gave up 0 bases, with 7 bases separating them. CDR1 and CDR2 from the germline V gene are DFQATT and SNEGSKA (reference sequence). CDR3 length: 13 amino acids. CDR3: CSARRGLNTEAFF. CDR3 DNA sequence: TGCAGTGCTAGAAGGGGCTTGAACACTGAAGCTTTCTTT.

V is TRBV9 and J is TRBJ2-3; 7 bases align to TRBD1. The CDR3 loop spans 14 amino acids. CDR1 is SGDLS, CDR2 YYNGEE, per germline. V lost 2 bases and J lost 4; bases outside the gene matches: 4. The CDR3 reads CASSVDRDPDTQYF. In nucleotides, the CDR3 is TGTGCCAGCAGCGTCGACAGGGATCCAGATACGCAGTATTTT.

The chain is built from TRBV7-6 and TRBJ2-2; D not resolved. The V gene lost 5 bases and the J gene lost 0 bases, with 13 bases spanning the gap. The CDR3 extends over 16 amino acids. Per germline, CDR1 SGHVS and CDR2 FNYEAQ. CDR3 in amino acids: CASSTIEMANTGELFF. The DNA for the CDR3 is TGTGCCAGCAGCACAATCGAAATGGCGAACACCGGGGAGCTGTTTTTT.

The V call is TRBV28, the J call TRBJ2-4; a possible D gene is TRBD1 (6 bases). Germline values: CDR1 MDHEN, CDR2 SYDVKM. Trimming left V 8 bases short and J 8 bases short, with 16 bases between. The CDR3 has 13 amino acids. CDR3 in amino acids: CASRDTLRDIQYF. The CDR3 nucleotides are TGTGCCAGCCGGGACACTTTGAGGGACATTCAGTACTTC.

The chain uses TRBV20-1 and TRBJ2-3; tentative D call: TRBD2 (6 bases). The CDR3 covers 15 residues. Germline loops: CDR1 DFQATT, CDR2 SNEGSKA (reference sequence). The V gene lost 0 bases and the J gene lost 6 bases, with 16 bases spanning the gap. This chain's CDR3 is CSARDWGGEGDTQYF. DNA of the CDR3: TGCAGTGCTAGAGATTGGGGCGGGGAAGGCGATACGCAGTATTTT.

This clonotype occurred a few times. The V and J genes are TRBV12-3 or TRBV12-4 and TRBJ2-5; perhaps TRBD1 as D (6 bases). This CDR3 spans 14 amino acids. V was trimmed by 3 bases and J by 4 bases, leaving 12 bases between them. The CDR3 region has the DNA TGTGCCAGCAGTTTCCCCGGACAGTTAGAGACCCAGTACTTC. As protein: CASSFPGQLETQYF.

This chain connects TRBV7-2 to TRBJ1-5, with D uncertain. The CDR3 consists of 15 residues. Germline-derived CDR1 and CDR2 are SGHTA and FQGNSA. V gave up 1 base and J gave up 0 bases, with 7 bases separating them. CDR3 in amino acids: CASSLEQYSNQPQHF. CDR3 coding DNA: TGTGCCAGCAGCTTAGAACAGTATAGCAATCAGCCCCAGCATTTT.

This clonotype was recorded at least ten times. The rearrangement uses TRBV12-3 or TRBV12-4 and TRBJ2-1; 10 bases agree with TRBD2. The CDR3 sequence is 15 residues long. V lost 1 base to trimming and J lost 5 bases; unmatched junction nucleotides: 2. The CDR3 region has the DNA TGTGCCAGCAGTTTAGGCCTAGCGGGGGACAATGAGCAGTTCTTC. It codes for CASSLGLAGDNEQFF.

This clonotype has more than one count but fewer than ten. The genes are TRBV20-1 and TRBJ1-1; a weak D match, TRBD1 (6 bases). V was clipped by 3 bases and J by 11 bases, with 19 bases between them. The CDR3 sequence is 13 residues long. Germline values: CDR1 DFQATT, CDR2 SNEGSKA (reference sequence). CDR3 in amino acids: CSASPFGQGRAFF. Here the CDR3 DNA reads TGCAGTGCTAGCCCCTTTGGGCAGGGGAGGGCTTTCTTT.

The rearrangement joins TRBV20-1 to TRBJ2-5, with 8 bases aligning to TRBD2. There are 15 residues in the CDR3. The V gene end was trimmed by 6 bases and the J gene end by 1 base; junction bases not matched to a gene: 10. The germline V gene has CDR1 DFQATT and CDR2 SNEGSKA (reference sequence). This CDR3 is CSAALAGPSQETQYF. As DNA, the CDR3 is TGCAGTGCCGCCCTAGCGGGTCCGTCCCAAGAGACCCAGTACTTC.

There are a few counts of this clonotype. This chain joins TRBV9 and TRBJ2-5; no clear D gene. The CDR3 covers 12 residues. CDR1 SGDLS and CDR2 YYNGEE come from the germline V gene. Trimming shortened V by 6 bases and J by 0 bases, and 6 bases separated the two germline ends. In DNA, the CDR3 is TGTGCCAGCAACCGGGACCAAGAGACCCAGTACTTC. It specifies CASNRDQETQYF.

This clonotype was seen more than once but under ten times. The chain carries TRBV6-1 and TRBJ2-3, with 7 bases that match TRBD1. V was clipped by 6 bases and J by 1 base; unmatched bases: 4. This CDR3 region has 14 residues. CDR1 is MNHNS, CDR2 SASEGT, per germline. The CDR3 bases are TGTGCCAGCAGGATAGGACAGGGCACAGATACGCAGTATTTT. Its translation is CASRIGQGTDTQYF.

The chain uses TRBV6-5 and TRBJ2-6; the D gene could be TRBD1 or TRBD2 (5 bases each). The CDR3 extends over 14 amino acids. Germline V CDR1 and CDR2: MNHEY, SVGAGI. V gave up 2 bases and J gave up 10 bases, with 12 bases separating them. The CDR3 DNA is TGTGCCAGCAGTTACGGGACCATGCGAAACGTCCTGACTTTC. It yields the protein CASSYGTMRNVLTF.

This rearrangement joins TRBV3-1 to TRBJ1-1; D unclear. Germline CDR1 reads LGHDT; CDR2 reads YNNKEL (reference sequence). Trimming stripped 4 bases from V and 4 bases from J, with 16 bases between. The CDR3 extends over 15 amino acids. The CDR3 DNA reads as TGTGCCAGCAGCCGCGACGGGAGTGTGACCACTGAAGCTTTCTTT. Residues: CASSRDGSVTTEAFF.

This clonotype was observed once. The V gene is TRBV20-1, the J gene TRBJ1-2; a weak D match, TRBD1 (6 bases). The V gene lost 6 bases and the J gene lost 5 bases, with 7 bases spanning the gap. Germline CDR1 is DFQATT and CDR2 is SNEGSKA (reference sequence). This CDR3 region has 10 residues. DNA for the CDR3: TGCAGTGCCGGACAGTATGGCTACACCTTC. Its protein product is CSAGQYGYTF.